Listed here is a single T cell receptor beta chain. What it binds is not known. This entry is derived from a study of CD8 T cells in Susac syndrome. Points from the study as a whole: The authors acknowledged that the study's TCR sequencing and HLA analysis involved relatively few individuals.

Reverse transcription of about 0.45 to 1 ug RNA was performed with random hexamers. TCRdb ran MiXCR on the immunoSEQ multiplex PCR reads and lists one entry per CDR3 protein. The table lists about 130,000 distinct CDR3 sequences, more than 90% of them singletons. As controls, healthy donors matched for age and sex were used. CD8+ and CD4+ T cells were negatively isolated; TEMRA cells were FACS-enriched. The V gene's germline CDR1 is MNHEY and CDR2 SMNVEV (reference sequence). This CDR3 region has 15 residues. V trimming: 6 bases; J trimming: 1 base; junction bases outside the gene matches: 4. The TCR comes from a human donor in good health. Sequencing used CD4+ T cells from PBMCs. The rearrangement joins TRBV27 to TRBJ1-5; 9 nucleotides match TRBD1. The CDR3 region has the DNA TGTGCCAGCAGACCCGGGACAGGGAGCAATCAGCCCCAGCATTTT. Its protein product is CASRPGTGSNQPQHF.